Sequencing of this T cell receptor beta chain was carried out in a study of CD8 T cells in ankylosing spondylitis. Findings and limits, study-wide: A TCR beta motif made of fewer than 10 highly homologous variants seemed typical of ankylosing spondylitis blood. Matched ankylosing spondylitis synovial fluid reportedly showed significant enrichment of disease-linked clones.

Germline values: CDR1 MGHRA, CDR2 YSYEKL. V gave up 0 bases and J gave up 5 bases; unmatched junction bases: 10. This CDR3 is built from 18 residues. As the method for making TCR beta libraries, quantitative 5'-RACE with molecular barcodes was used. TCRdb called the 5' RACE reads again in MiXCR, with one record for every CDR3 protein. The sample holds approximately 550,000 distinct CDR3 sequences, about 13% seen once. With regard to this clonotype: Its antigen remains unidentified.

Sequenced material: blood, either unsorted or a sorted T cell fraction (not recorded which). V gene TRBV4-1 combines with J gene TRBJ2-2; 9 positions agree with TRBD2. The sequence was obtained from a male donor with ankylosing spondylitis. In DNA form, the CDR3 reads TGCGCCAGCAGCCAAGATAGGGGTAGCGGGAGCGGAACCGGGGAGCTGTTTTTT. Its protein product is CASSQDRGSGSGTGELFF.